Sequencing of this TCR beta chain was carried out in a study of CD8 T cells in ankylosing spondylitis. Study results and caveats: According to the report, clones linked to the disease were significantly enriched in matched synovial fluid samples taken from ankylosing spondylitis patients.

The TCR beta libraries were generated through quantitative 5'-RACE incorporating molecular barcodes. TCRdb re-called the 5' RACE reads through MiXCR, storing one row per CDR3 protein. The table lists some 240,000 distinct CDR3 sequences, 20% to 30% of them singletons. CDR3 length: 15 residues. The V and J ends lost 6 bases and 1 base respectively, with 15 bases between them. CDR1 and CDR2 (germline): MNHNS, SASEGT. This clonotype appeared a few times. Its antigen is currently unknown. This chain connects TRBV6-1 to TRBJ1-2; D unclear. The sequenced sample consisted of blood, either unsorted or a sorted T cell fraction (not recorded which). The clonotype originates from a male donor with ankylosing spondylitis or in good health (not recorded which). CDR3 DNA: TGTGCCAGCAGGGTGTATAAGGACGGTAACTATGGCTACACCTTC. Its translation: CASRVYKDGNYGYTF.